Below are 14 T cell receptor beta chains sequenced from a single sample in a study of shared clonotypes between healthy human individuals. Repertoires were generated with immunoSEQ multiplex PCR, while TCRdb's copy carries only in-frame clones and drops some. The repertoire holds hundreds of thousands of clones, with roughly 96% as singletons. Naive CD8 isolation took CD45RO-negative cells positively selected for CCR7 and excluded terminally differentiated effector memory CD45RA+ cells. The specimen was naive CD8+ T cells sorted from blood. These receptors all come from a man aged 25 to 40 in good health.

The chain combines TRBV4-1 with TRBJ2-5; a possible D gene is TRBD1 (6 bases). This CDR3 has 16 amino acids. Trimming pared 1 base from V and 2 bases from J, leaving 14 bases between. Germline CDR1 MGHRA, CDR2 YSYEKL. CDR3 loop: CASSQGGLGQQETQYF. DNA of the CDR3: TGCGCCAGCAGCCAAGGGGGCCTAGGACAGCAAGAGACCCAGTACTTC.

CDR3 sequence (DNA): TGTGCCAGCAGCCCCAGACAGGGAATACGGTACGAGCAGTACTTC. Protein product: CASSPRQGIRYEQYF. V is TRBV5-6 and J is TRBJ2-7; TRBD1 agrees at 7 bases. Germline V gene data show CDR1 as SGHDT and CDR2 as YYEEEE. The CDR3 contains 15 residues. With V trimmed by 4 bases and J by 4 bases, 11 bases remained unmatched.

This chain's CDR3 is CASSQGPGQRNYEQYF. As DNA, the CDR3 is TGCGCCAGCAGCCAAGGTCCGGGACAGAGGAACTACGAGCAGTACTTC. This rearrangement joins TRBV4-1 to TRBJ2-7, with 7 bases identical to TRBD1. Germline lookup yields CDR1 MGHRA and CDR2 YSYEKL. This CDR3 region has 16 residues. J lost 3 bases, V lost 1 base, and 9 bases had no gene match.

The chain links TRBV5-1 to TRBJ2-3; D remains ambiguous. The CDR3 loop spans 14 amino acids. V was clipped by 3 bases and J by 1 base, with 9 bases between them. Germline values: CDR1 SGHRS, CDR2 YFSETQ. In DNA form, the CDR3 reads TGCGCCAGCAGCTCAGGCGGAGGCACAGATACGCAGTATTTT. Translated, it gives CASSSGGGTDTQYF.

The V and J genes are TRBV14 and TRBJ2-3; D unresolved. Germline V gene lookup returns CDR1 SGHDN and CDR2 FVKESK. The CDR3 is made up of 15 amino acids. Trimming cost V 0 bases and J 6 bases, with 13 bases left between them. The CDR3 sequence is CASSQDRPPWDTQYF. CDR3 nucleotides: TGTGCCAGCAGCCAAGATCGGCCGCCGTGGGATACGCAGTATTTT. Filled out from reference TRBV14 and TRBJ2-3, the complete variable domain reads EAGVTQFPSHSVIEKGQTVTLRCDPISGHDNLYWYRRVMGKEIKFLLHFVKESKQDESGMPNNRFLAERTGGTYSTLKVQPAELEDSGVYFCASSQDRPPWDTQYFGPGTRLTVL.

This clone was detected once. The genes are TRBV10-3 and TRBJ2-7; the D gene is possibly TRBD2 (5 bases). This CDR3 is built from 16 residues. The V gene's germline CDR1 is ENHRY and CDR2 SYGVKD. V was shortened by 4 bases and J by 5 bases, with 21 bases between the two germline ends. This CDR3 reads CAISVLPTSQQNEQYF. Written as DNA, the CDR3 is TGTGCCATCAGTGTTCTTCCAACTAGTCAACAGAACGAGCAGTACTTC.

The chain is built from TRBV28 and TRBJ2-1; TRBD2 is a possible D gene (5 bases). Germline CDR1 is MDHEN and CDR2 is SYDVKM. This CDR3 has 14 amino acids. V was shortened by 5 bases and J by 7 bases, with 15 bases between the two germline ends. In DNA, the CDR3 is TGTGCCAGCAGTGCGCAGGTCCGGGGAAATGAGCAGTTCTTC. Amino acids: CASSAQVRGNEQFF.

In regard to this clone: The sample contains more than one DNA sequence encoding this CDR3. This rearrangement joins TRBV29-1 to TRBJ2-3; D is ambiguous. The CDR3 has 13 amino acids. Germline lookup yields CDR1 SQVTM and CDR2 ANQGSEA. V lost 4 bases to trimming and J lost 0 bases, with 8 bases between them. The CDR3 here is CSVVGLSTDTQYF. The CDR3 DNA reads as TGCAGCGTTGTAGGCCTTAGCACAGATACGCAGTATTTT.

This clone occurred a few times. In DNA form, the CDR3 reads TGTGCCAGTAGTTGGAGAACGTATGGCTACACCTTC. Translating gives CASSWRTYGYTF. The rearrangement joins TRBV19 to TRBJ1-2; D is unclear. The germline V gene has CDR1 LNHDA and CDR2 SQIVND (reference sequence). The CDR3 is made up of 12 amino acids. V gave up 5 bases and J gave up 5 bases, with 9 bases separating them.

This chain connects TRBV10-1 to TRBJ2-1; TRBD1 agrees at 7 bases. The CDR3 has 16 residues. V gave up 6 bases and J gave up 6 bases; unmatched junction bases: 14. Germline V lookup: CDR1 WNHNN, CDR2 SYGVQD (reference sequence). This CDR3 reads CASSNYDRARSNEQFF. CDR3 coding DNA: TGCGCCAGCAGCAACTACGACAGGGCCCGCTCCAATGAGCAGTTCTTC.

The CDR3 DNA reads as TGTGCCAGCAGCCGGGACACCAGCACAGATACGCAGTATTTT. Translated: CASSRDTSTDTQYF. The chain employs TRBV9 and TRBJ2-3; D might be TRBD1 (6 bases). The CDR3 loop spans 14 amino acids. Trimming took off 4 bases at V and 0 bases at J, with 9 bases between the two ends. Germline V gene lookup returns CDR1 SGDLS and CDR2 YYNGEE.

CDR3 sequence reads: CASSLGGRGLRYEQYF. In DNA form, the CDR3 reads TGTGCCAGCAGTTTAGGGGGCAGGGGCCTGAGATACGAGCAGTACTTC. V usage is TRBV27 and J usage is TRBJ2-7; tentatively, D is TRBD1 (6 bases). Trimming removed 2 bases from V and 4 bases from J, with 18 bases in between. CDR1 MNHEY and CDR2 SMNVEV come from the germline V gene (reference sequence). The CDR3 spans 16 residues.

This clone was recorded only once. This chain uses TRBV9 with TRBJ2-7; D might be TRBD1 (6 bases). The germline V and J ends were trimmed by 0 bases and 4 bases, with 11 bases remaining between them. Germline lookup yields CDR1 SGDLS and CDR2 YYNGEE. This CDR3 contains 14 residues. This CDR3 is CASSVGTDRYEQYF. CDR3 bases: TGTGCCAGCAGCGTAGGGACAGACCGATACGAGCAGTACTTC. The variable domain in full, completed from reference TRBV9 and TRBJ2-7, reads DSGVTQTPKHLITATGQRVTLRCSPRSGDLSVYWYQQSLDQGLQFLIQYYNGEERAKGNILERFSAQQFPDLHSELNLSSLELGDSALYFCASSVGTDRYEQYFGPGTRLTVT.

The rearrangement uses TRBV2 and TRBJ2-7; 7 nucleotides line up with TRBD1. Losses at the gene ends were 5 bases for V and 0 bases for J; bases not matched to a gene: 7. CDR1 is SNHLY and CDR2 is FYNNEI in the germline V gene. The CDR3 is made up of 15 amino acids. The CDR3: CASSLTGASSYEQYF. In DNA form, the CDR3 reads TGTGCCAGCAGTTTAACAGGGGCAAGCTCCTACGAGCAGTACTTC.